This TCR beta chain originates from a study of blood T cell repertoires in COVID-19. Study in general: Nucleic acid was either cDNA or gDNA, and it came from T cells, B-cell-depleted T cells, or PBMCs.

Original analysis: It was from reference gene primer amplification that nucleated cell counts were estimated. The protocol was immunoSEQ multiplex PCR, while the TCRdb copy is restricted to in-frame clones and leaves out a portion. D and trimming were read from the DNA, whereas the V and J calls and clone size are those reported in that table. The data hold 250,000 to 300,000 clones, with roughly 86% observed a single time. The CDR3 is 16 amino acids. Germline CDR1 reads SSHAT; CDR2 reads FNYEAQ (reference sequence). The sequence was obtained from a woman in her twenties or thirties with COVID-19, enrolled during active disease. The V gene is TRBV7-7, the J gene TRBJ2-1; tentatively, D is TRBD1 (5 bases). The source material was peripheral blood. CDR3 amino acids: CASHYPGQIIINEQFF. The CDR3, as DNA: TGTGCTAGCCATTACCCAGGACAAATAATAATCAATGAGCAGTTCTTC.